This TCR beta chain came from a study of blood T cell repertoires in COVID-19. The overall study: COVID-19 samples collected from the United States, Italy and Spain covered acute and convalescent phases.

Profiling relied on immunoSEQ multiplex PCR, and the TCRdb table lists in-frame clones only, not all of them. The sample holds around 300,000 clones, approximately 89% seen once. The CDR3 totals 18 residues. Germline V gene lookup returns CDR1 SEHNR and CDR2 FQNEAQ (reference sequence). Trimming cost V 4 bases and J 7 bases; bases outside gene matches: 13. The recovered donors of Cohort 3 showed two negative PCRs, clearance, or symptom resolution. The source material was PBMCs or T cells enriched from blood (not recorded which). V gene TRBV7-9 combines with J gene TRBJ2-1; TRBD2 agrees at 13 bases. This receptor was identified in a woman aged 55-75 years who had recovered from COVID-19. The CDR3, as DNA: TGTGCCAGCAGCTCGGGGACTAGCGGGGACCTCGGAGGGAATGAGCAGTTCTTC. The encoded protein is CASSSGTSGDLGGNEQFF.